The clone carrying this TCR beta chain showed up just a few times. The CDR3 extends over 14 amino acids. Per germline, CDR1 LGHDT and CDR2 YNNKEL (reference sequence). Trimming pared 4 bases from V and 4 bases from J, leaving 13 bases between. Authors' methods: For nucleated cells, counts were estimated from reference gene primer amplification. The data were produced by immunoSEQ multiplex PCR, yet TCRdb's version contains in-frame clones alone and is incomplete. For V, J and clone size, that table is used; D and trimming come from the DNA. This sample has about 14,000 clones, with around 67% found just once. This sample was included in a study of blood T cell repertoires in COVID-19. Study-wide background: The origin of the acute and convalescent COVID-19 samples was the United States, Italy and Spain.

The V call is TRBV3-1 (or the pseudogene TRBV3-2), the J call TRBJ2-5; D possibly corresponds to TRBD2 (5 bases). Sequencing was performed on peripheral blood. The clonotype originates from a boy younger than 10 with active or convalescent COVID-19. The CDR3 is CASSRRPSGETQYF. The CDR3 nucleotides read TGTGCCAGCAGCCGCCGACCGAGCGGAGAGACCCAGTACTTC.